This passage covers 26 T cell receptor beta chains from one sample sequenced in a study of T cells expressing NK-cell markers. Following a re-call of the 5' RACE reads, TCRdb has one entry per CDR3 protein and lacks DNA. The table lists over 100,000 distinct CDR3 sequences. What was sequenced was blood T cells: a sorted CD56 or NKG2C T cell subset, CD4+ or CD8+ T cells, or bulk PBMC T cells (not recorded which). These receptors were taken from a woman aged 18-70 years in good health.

CDR3 amino acids: CASSEGLATNEQFF. The rearrangement joins TRBV6-1 to TRBJ2-1. CDR3 length equals 14 residues. Per germline, CDR1 MNHNS and CDR2 SASEGT.

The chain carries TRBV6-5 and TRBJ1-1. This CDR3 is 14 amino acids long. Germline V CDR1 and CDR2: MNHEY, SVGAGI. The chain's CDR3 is CASSYSQRNTEAFF.

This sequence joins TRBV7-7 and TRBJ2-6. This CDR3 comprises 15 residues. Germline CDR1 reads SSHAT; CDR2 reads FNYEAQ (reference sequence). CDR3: CASSQLDSGANVLTF.

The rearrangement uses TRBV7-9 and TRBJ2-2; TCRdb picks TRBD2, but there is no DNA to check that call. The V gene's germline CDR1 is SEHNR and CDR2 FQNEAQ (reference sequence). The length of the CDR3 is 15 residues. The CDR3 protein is CASSLPSGGPGELFF.

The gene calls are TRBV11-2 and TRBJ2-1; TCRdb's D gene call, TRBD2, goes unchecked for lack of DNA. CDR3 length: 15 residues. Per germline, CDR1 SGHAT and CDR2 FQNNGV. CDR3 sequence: CASSPGTSRSHEQFF.

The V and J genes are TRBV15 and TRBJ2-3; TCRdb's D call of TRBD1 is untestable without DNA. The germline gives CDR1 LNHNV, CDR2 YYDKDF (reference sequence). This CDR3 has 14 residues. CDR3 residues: CATSRPPSTDTQYF.

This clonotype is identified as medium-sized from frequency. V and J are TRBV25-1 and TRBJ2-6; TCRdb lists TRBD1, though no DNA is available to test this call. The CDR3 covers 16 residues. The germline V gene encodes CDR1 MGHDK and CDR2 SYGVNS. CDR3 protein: CASSESGVSGANVLTF.

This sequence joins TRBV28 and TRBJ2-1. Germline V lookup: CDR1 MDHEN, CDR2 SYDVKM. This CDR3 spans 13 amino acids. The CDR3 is CASTWGSYNEQFF.

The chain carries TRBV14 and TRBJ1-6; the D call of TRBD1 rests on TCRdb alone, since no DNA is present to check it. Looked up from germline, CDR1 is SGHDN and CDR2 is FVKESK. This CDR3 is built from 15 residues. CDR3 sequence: CASSHQGYYNSPLHF.

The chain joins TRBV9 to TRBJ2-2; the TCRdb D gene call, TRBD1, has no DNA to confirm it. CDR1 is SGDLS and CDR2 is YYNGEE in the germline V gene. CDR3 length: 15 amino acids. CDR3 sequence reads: CASSQAGTDDRELFF.

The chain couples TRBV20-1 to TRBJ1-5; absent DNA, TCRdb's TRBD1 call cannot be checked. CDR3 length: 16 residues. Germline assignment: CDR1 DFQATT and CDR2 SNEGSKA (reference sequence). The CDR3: CSARDNIKGDNQPQHF.

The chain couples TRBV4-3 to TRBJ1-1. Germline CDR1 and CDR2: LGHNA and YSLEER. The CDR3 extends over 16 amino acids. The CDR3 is CASSQEGWTANTEAFF.

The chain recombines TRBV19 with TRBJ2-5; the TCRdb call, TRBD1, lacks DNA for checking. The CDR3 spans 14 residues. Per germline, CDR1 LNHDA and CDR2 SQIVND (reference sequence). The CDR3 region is CASSSRDGQETQYF.

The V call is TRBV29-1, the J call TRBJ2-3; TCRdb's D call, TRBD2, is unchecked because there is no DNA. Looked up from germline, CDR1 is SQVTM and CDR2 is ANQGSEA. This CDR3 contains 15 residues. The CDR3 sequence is CSVPGLAGITDTQYF.

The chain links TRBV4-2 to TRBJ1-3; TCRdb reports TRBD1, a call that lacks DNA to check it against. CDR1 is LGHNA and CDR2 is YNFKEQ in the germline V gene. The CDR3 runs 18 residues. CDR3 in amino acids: CASSQGAPGRGTGNTIYF.

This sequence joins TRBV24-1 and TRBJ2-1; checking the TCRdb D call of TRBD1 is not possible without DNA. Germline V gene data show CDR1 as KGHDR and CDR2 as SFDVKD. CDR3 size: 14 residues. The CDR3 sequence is CATSGGQVINEQFF.

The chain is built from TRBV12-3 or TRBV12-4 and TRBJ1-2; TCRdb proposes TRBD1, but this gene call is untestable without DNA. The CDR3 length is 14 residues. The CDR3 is CASSPWTGALGYTF.

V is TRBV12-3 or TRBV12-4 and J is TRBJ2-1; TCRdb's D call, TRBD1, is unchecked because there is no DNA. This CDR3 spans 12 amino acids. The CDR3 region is CASSLRGDEQFF.

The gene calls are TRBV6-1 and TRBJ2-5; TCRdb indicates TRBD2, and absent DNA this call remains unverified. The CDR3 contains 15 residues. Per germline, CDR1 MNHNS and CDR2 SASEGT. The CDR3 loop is CASSASTSFGETQYF.

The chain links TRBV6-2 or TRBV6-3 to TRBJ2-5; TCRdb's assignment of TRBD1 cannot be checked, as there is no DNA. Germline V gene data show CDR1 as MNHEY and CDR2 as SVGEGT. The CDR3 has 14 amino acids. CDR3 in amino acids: CASSGTGSQETQYF.

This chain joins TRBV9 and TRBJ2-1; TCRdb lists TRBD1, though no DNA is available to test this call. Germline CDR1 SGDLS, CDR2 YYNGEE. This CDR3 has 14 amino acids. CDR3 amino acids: CASSGRDSYNEQFF.

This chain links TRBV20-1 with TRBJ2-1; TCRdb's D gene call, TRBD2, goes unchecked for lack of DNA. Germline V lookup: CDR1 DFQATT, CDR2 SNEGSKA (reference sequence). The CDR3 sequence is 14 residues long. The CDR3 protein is CSAPTAGGHNEQFF.

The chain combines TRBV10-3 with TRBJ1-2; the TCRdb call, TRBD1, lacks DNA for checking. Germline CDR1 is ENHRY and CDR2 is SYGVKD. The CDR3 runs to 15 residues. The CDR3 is CAISFGALLIYGYTF.

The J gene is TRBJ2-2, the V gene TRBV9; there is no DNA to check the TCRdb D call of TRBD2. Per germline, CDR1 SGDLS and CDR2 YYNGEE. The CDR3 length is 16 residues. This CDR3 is CASTHPREANTGELFF.

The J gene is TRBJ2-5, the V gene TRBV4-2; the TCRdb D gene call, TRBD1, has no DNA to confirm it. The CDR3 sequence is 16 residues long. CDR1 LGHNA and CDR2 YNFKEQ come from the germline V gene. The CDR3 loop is CASSHRRQGGQETQYF.

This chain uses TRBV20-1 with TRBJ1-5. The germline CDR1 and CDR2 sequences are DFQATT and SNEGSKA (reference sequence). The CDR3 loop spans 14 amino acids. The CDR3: CSAEPRDSNQPQHF.